Shown below are 26 T cell receptor beta chains from a single sample sequenced in a study of technical replicates of blood from a few donors. Method: immunoSEQ multiplex PCR; TCRdb's copy keeps in-frame clones and lacks some. The sample lists more than 90,000 clones; roughly 95% were seen once. Sequencing was done on a sample of T cells isolated from PBMCs. The receptors come from a human donor in good health.

This clone was counted a single time. The chain has TRBV6-5 and TRBJ2-3, with D maybe TRBD2 (5 bases). The CDR3 loop spans 16 amino acids. The V gene lost 0 bases and the J gene lost 1 base, with 11 bases spanning the gap. Germline V lookup: CDR1 MNHEY, CDR2 SVGAGI. The CDR3 nucleotides read TGTGCCAGCAGTTACTCATCGGGGTCTGGCACAGATACGCAGTATTTT. Protein: CASSYSSGSGTDTQYF.

The gene calls are TRBV27 and TRBJ2-5; D remains unclear. The CDR3 runs to 15 residues. Germline values: CDR1 MNHEY, CDR2 SMNVEV (reference sequence). The V gene lost 6 bases and the J gene lost 7 bases, with 21 bases spanning the gap. In DNA, the CDR3 is TGTGCCAGCAGCCCCCAGGTAGTTCGCCTCGGGACCCAGTACTTC. Amino acids: CASSPQVVRLGTQYF.

This clone appeared once. This chain uses TRBV9 with TRBJ2-5; perhaps TRBD1 as D (6 bases). CDR3 length equals 15 residues. The V gene lost 0 bases and the J gene lost 3 bases, with 12 bases spanning the gap. Germline CDR1 SGDLS, CDR2 YYNGEE. CDR3 sequence: CASSVAGTPKETQYF. Written as DNA, the CDR3 is TGTGCCAGCAGCGTAGCCGGGACACCTAAAGAGACCCAGTACTTC.

The chain uses TRBV13 and TRBJ1-2; TRBD1 might be the D (5 bases). CDR3 length: 15 residues. CDR1 is PRHDT, CDR2 FYEKMQ, per germline (reference sequence). Trimming removed 7 bases at V and 3 bases at J, with 18 bases between. This chain's CDR3 is CASTLFRANDYGYTF. The CDR3 coding sequence is TGTGCCAGCACCCTATTCAGGGCGAATGACTATGGCTACACCTTC.

The rearrangement joins TRBV7-8 to TRBJ1-2; tentatively, D is TRBD1 (6 bases). The length of the CDR3 is 13 residues. Germline V gene sequence: CDR1 SGHVS, CDR2 FQNEAQ. V was shortened by 2 bases and J by 8 bases, with 12 bases between the two germline ends. The CDR3 nucleotides are TGTGCCAGCAGCTTACAGGGGTATGGAGGCTACACCTTC. Translating it yields CASSLQGYGGYTF.

The V and J genes are TRBV28 and TRBJ2-3, with 9 bases lining up with TRBD2. V lost 6 bases, J lost 1 base, and 5 bases stayed unmatched. Germline-derived CDR1 and CDR2 are MDHEN and SYDVKM. The CDR3 consists of 15 residues. The CDR3 DNA is TGTGCCAGCAGGAGGACTAGCGCCCGCACAGATACGCAGTATTTT. Translation gives CASRRTSARTDTQYF. Supplemented by reference TRBV28 and TRBJ2-3, the full variable domain reads DVKVTQSSRYLVKRTGEKVFLECVQDMDHENMFWYRQDPGLGLRLIYFSYDVKMKEKGDIPEGYSVSREKKERFSLILESASTNQTSMYLCASRRTSARTDTQYFGPGTRLTVL.

The chain combines TRBV10-1 with TRBJ2-5; D might be TRBD1 (5 bases). V was trimmed by 0 bases and J by 2 bases, leaving 10 bases between them. The CDR3 has 15 amino acids. Germline V gene sequence: CDR1 WNHNN, CDR2 SYGVQD (reference sequence). CDR3 sequence (DNA): TGCGCCAGCAGTGAGTCTGGACGGACACAAGAGACCCAGTACTTC. Its protein product is CASSESGRTQETQYF.

V usage is TRBV4-3 and J usage is TRBJ2-2; D unclear. The germline gives CDR1 LGHNA, CDR2 YSLEER. Trimming took off 0 bases at V and 3 bases at J, with 11 bases between the two ends. This CDR3 comprises 16 residues. The CDR3 nucleotides read TGCGCCAGCAGCCAAGACCTGGCCGTCTACACCGGGGAGCTGTTTTTT. Translation gives CASSQDLAVYTGELFF.

This rearrangement joins TRBV10-3 to TRBJ2-3, with D maybe TRBD2 (7 bases). Looked up from germline, CDR1 is ENHRY and CDR2 is SYGVKD. The CDR3 consists of 15 residues. V shed 5 bases and J shed 3 bases, with 15 bases lying between them. The CDR3 nucleotides read TGTGCCATCAGTTTGGGGGGGCTGGGGACAGATACGCAGTATTTT. Its translation: CAISLGGLGTDTQYF.

The chain recombines TRBV27 with TRBJ2-3, with 10 bases lining up with TRBD1. The V gene end was trimmed by 3 bases and the J gene end by 5 bases; junction bases not matched to a gene: 5. The CDR3 spans 15 residues. Germline loops: CDR1 MNHEY, CDR2 SMNVEV (reference sequence). The chain's CDR3 is CASSFPGQGIDTQYF. In DNA, the CDR3 is TGTGCCAGCAGTTTCCCGGGACAGGGGATAGATACGCAGTATTTT.

Here the CDR3 DNA reads TGTGCCAGCAGCGAGGGGGCAGGGGCCGGGCAGCCCCAGCATTTT. Amino acid sequence: CASSEGAGAGQPQHF. The V call is TRBV7-3, the J call TRBJ1-5; the match to TRBD1 covers 7 bases. J gave up 7 bases and V 5 bases, and 11 bases lay outside the gene matches. Per the germline V gene, CDR1 is SGHTA and CDR2 is FQGTGA. This CDR3 is built from 15 residues.

This chain connects TRBV2 to TRBJ2-4, with D possibly being TRBD1 (6 bases). The CDR3 extends over 14 amino acids. Trimming shortened V by 2 bases and J by 1 base, and 6 bases separated the two germline ends. Germline V gene lookup returns CDR1 SNHLY and CDR2 FYNNEI. This CDR3 reads CASSETGAKNIQYF. The CDR3 DNA sequence: TGTGCCAGCAGTGAAACAGGGGCCAAAAACATTCAGTACTTC.

This chain connects TRBV7-3 to TRBJ2-7; weak D call: TRBD1 (6 bases). Germline V gives CDR1 SGHTA, CDR2 FQGTGA. This CDR3 region has 15 residues. Trimming removed 5 bases at V and 2 bases at J, with 16 bases between. As DNA, the CDR3 is TGTGCCAGCAGCCCAAGCAGGGGTCGCACCTACGAGCAGTACTTC. Encoded protein: CASSPSRGRTYEQYF.

This rearrangement joins TRBV19 to TRBJ2-7; TRBD1 matches at 7 bases. Looked up from germline, CDR1 is LNHDA and CDR2 is SQIVND (reference sequence). This CDR3 is built from 12 residues. J was trimmed by 6 bases and V by 6 bases; bases with no gene match: 5. The CDR3 DNA is TGTGCCAGTAGAAAACCAGGGGGCGAGCAGTACTTC. This encodes CASRKPGGEQYF.

This chain connects TRBV5-4 to TRBJ1-2; 7 bases agree with TRBD1. The CDR3 runs 15 residues. V shed 2 bases and J 4 bases; nucleotides not matched to a gene: 8. Germline V CDR1 and CDR2: SGHNT, YYREEE (reference sequence). The CDR3 reads CASSLVGGGFYGYTF. CDR3 nucleotides: TGTGCCAGCAGCTTAGTTGGAGGGGGCTTCTATGGCTACACCTTC.

The chain has TRBV7-2 and TRBJ2-7; D perhaps matches TRBD1 (5 bases). The CDR3 length is 15 residues. Trimming took off 1 base at V and 3 bases at J, with 13 bases between the two ends. Germline values: CDR1 SGHTA, CDR2 FQGNSA. The CDR3 bases are TGTGCCAGCAGCTTAGAACAGGTTGCTGGCTACGAGCAGTACTTC. Its protein is CASSLEQVAGYEQYF.

The chain couples TRBV6-1 to TRBJ2-6, with 9 bases fitting TRBD1. This CDR3 is 16 amino acids long. V dropped 6 bases and J dropped 2; count of bases not matched to a gene: 5. CDR1 and CDR2 from the germline V gene are MNHNS and SASEGT. DNA of the CDR3: TGTGCCAGCAGGGAAACAGGGGGCGCTGGGGCCAACGTCCTGACTTTC. Residues: CASRETGGAGANVLTF.

V usage is TRBV6-5 and J usage is TRBJ2-7, with TRBD1 matching over 9 bases. V was pared by 0 bases and J by 1 base, with 1 base of the junction left unmatched. The germline V gene encodes CDR1 MNHEY and CDR2 SVGAGI. This CDR3 has 15 amino acids. This CDR3 reads CASSYSGQGSYEQYF. The DNA for the CDR3 is TGTGCCAGCAGTTACTCGGGACAGGGATCCTACGAGCAGTACTTC.

V and J are TRBV7-8 and TRBJ2-7; 8 nucleotides line up with TRBD2. CDR1 SGHVS and CDR2 FQNEAQ come from the germline V gene. The CDR3 sequence is 15 residues long. The V segment lost 5 bases and the J segment 9 bases; nucleotides outside the gene matches: 15. CDR3 loop: CASSPTEREIPWQYF. CDR3 sequence (DNA): TGTGCCAGCAGCCCCACTGAGCGGGAGATTCCGTGGCAGTACTTC.

The chain has TRBV5-4 and TRBJ2-1; D may be TRBD1 (5 bases). The V end lost 4 bases, the J end lost 2 bases, and 13 bases lay between the germline ends. Looked up from germline, CDR1 is SGHNT and CDR2 is YYREEE (reference sequence). CDR3 length equals 15 residues. This CDR3 is CASSRTGTPYNEQFF. The CDR3 bases are TGTGCCAGCAGCCGTACAGGTACACCCTACAATGAGCAGTTCTTC.

This clone appeared a few times. The chain employs TRBV5-5 and TRBJ2-7; 13 nucleotides align to TRBD2. V lost 3 bases to trimming and J lost 2 bases; unmatched junction nucleotides: 14. The germline V gene encodes CDR1 SGHKS and CDR2 YYEKEE (reference sequence). CDR3 length: 19 amino acids. As DNA, the CDR3 is TGTGCCAGCAGCTCGATTCCCGGGACTAGCGGGGCAGAACCCTACGAGCAGTACTTC. Protein: CASSSIPGTSGAEPYEQYF. Full variable domain (remainder filled in from reference TRBV5-5 and TRBJ2-7): DAGVTQSPTHLIKTRGQQVTLRCSPISGHKSVSWYQQVLGQGPQFIFQYYEKEERGRGNFPDRFSARQFPNYSSELNVNALLLGDSALYLCASSSIPGTSGAEPYEQYFGPGTRLTVT.

The chain uses TRBV19 and TRBJ2-1; TRBD1 matches at 8 bases. This CDR3 has 16 amino acids. Germline V gives CDR1 LNHDA, CDR2 SQIVND (reference sequence). The J segment lost 5 bases and the V segment lost 5 bases, leaving 11 bases of the junction unmatched. The CDR3 protein is CASSPVPGQADNEQFF. The CDR3 nucleotides are TGTGCCAGTAGTCCAGTACCGGGACAGGCTGACAATGAGCAGTTCTTC.

The chain is built from TRBV7-2 and TRBJ2-3; D is perhaps TRBD1 (5 bases). CDR1 SGHTA and CDR2 FQGNSA come from the germline V gene. Trimming shortened V by 3 bases and J by 5 bases, and 15 bases separated the two germline ends. This CDR3 is 15 amino acids long. The chain's CDR3 is CASSFRGLFLDTQYF. The CDR3 nucleotides are TGTGCCAGCAGCTTTAGGGGTCTCTTCCTAGATACGCAGTATTTT. Combining the CDR3 with reference TRBV7-2 and TRBJ2-3 gives the whole variable domain GAGVSQSPSNKVTEKGKDVELRCDPISGHTALYWYRQSLGQGLEFLIYFQGNSAPDKSGLPSDRFSAERTGGSVSTLTIQRTQQEDSAVYLCASSFRGLFLDTQYFGPGTRLTVL.

The rearrangement uses TRBV5-6 and TRBJ2-7, with 8 bases that match TRBD2. V was clipped by 1 base and J by 3 bases; unmatched bases: 3. The CDR3 is 14 residues long. The germline CDR1 and CDR2 sequences are SGHDT and YYEEEE. In DNA form, the CDR3 reads TGTGCCAGCAGCTTGACCAGCGGGAGCTACGAGCAGTACTTC. Translated, it gives CASSLTSGSYEQYF. Full variable domain (rest looked up from reference TRBV5-6 and TRBJ2-7): DAGVTQSPTHLIKTRGQQVTLRCSPKSGHDTVSWYQQALGQGPQFIFQYYEEEERQRGNFPDRFSGHQFPNYSSELNVNALLLGDSALYLCASSLTSGSYEQYFGPGTRLTVT.

V is TRBV11-2 and J is TRBJ1-1; D gene unclear. V shed 1 base and J shed 8 bases, with 5 bases lying between them. The CDR3 has 11 amino acids. Germline V gene data show CDR1 as SGHAT and CDR2 as FQNNGV. CDR3 residues: CASSLGREAFF. CDR3 coding DNA: TGTGCCAGCAGCTTAGGCAGGGAAGCTTTCTTT.

The chain links TRBV11-2 to TRBJ2-7; no clear D gene. Germline CDR1 and CDR2: SGHAT and FQNNGV. The length of the CDR3 is 13 residues. Trimming removed 4 bases from V and 3 bases from J, with 10 bases in between. The DNA for the CDR3 is TGTGCCAGCAGCTATGCGCGGAACTACGAGCAGTACTTC. Translated: CASSYARNYEQYF.